This T cell receptor beta chain was sequenced in a study of CD8+ T cells in alopecia areata. Study-level results: Resident alphabeta T-cell populations of normal skin are likewise subject to sequencing in scalp samples. Between patients, shared TCR sequences were less clear than in mice. This was possibly due in part to HLA diversity in the patient population. Lesional scalp exceeded normal scalp in clonality, especially in alopecia totalis/universalis.

In alopecia areata patients, both lesional scalp punch biopsies and peripheral blood were collected. Concerning this clone itself: Its antigen remains unidentified.

Extraction and reverse transcription of RNA yielded cDNA as the sequencing template. The method was immunoSEQ multiplex PCR; TCRdb's version includes in-frame clones alone and lacks a portion of them. The sample consists of about 110,000 clones, 50% to 70% of them appearing once. There are 16 residues in the CDR3. With 3 bases removed from V and 0 bases from J, the gap between germline ends came to 12 bases. Germline CDR1 reads SQVTM; CDR2 reads ANQGSEA. This chain links TRBV29-1 with TRBJ2-6; weak D call: TRBD2 (5 bases). The sequencing sample was made of NKG2D-low CD8+ T cells sorted from blood. This clonotype was sampled from a human donor with alopecia areata. The chain's CDR3 is CSVETGTFSGANVLTF. The CDR3 nucleotides read TGCAGCGTTGAGACGGGAACCTTCTCTGGGGCCAACGTCCTGACTTTC. The variable domain in full, with the rest retrieved from reference TRBV29-1 and TRBJ2-6, is SAVISQKPSRDICQRGTSLTIQCQVDSQVTMMFWYRQQPGQSLTLIATANQGSEATYESGFVIDKFPISRPNLTFSTLTVSNMSPEDSSIYLCSVETGTFSGANVLTFGAGSRLTVL.